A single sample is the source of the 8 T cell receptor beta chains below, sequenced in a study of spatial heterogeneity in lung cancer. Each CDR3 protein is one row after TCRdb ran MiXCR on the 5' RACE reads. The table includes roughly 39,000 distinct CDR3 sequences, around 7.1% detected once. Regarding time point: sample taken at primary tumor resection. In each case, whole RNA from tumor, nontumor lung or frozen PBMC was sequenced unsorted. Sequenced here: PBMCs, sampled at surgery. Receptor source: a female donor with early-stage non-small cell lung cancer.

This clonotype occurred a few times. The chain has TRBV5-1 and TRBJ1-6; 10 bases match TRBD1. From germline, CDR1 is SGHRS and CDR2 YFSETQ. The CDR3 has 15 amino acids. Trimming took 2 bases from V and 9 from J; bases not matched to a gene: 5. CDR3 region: CASSFTGQGGSPLHF. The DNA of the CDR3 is TGCGCCAGCAGCTTTACAGGACAGGGGGGTTCACCCCTCCACTTT.

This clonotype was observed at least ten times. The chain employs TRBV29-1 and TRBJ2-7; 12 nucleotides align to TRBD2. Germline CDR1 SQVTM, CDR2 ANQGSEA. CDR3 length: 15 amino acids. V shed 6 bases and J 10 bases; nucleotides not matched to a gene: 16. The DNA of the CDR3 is TGCAGCGTCGTCACGATAGGACTAGCGGGGAGACTACAGTACTTC. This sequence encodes CSVVTIGLAGRLQYF.

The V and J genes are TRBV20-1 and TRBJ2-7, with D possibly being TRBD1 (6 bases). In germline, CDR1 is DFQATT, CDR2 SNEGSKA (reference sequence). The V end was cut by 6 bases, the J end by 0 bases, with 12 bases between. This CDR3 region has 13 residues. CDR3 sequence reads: CSADRDTSYEQYF. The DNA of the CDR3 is TGCAGTGCCGACCGGGACACCTCCTACGAGCAGTACTTC.

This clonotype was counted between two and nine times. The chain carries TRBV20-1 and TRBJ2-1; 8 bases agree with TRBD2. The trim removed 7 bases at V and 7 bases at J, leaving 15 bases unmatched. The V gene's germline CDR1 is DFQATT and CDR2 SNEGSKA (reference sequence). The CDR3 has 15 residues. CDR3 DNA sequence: TGCAGTGTTCGGGGGACTAGTATGGGTTGGAATGAGCAGTTCTTC. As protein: CSVRGTSMGWNEQFF.

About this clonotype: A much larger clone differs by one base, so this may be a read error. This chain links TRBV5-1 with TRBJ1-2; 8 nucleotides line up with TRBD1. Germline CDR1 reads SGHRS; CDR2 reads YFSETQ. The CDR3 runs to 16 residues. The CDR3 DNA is TGCGCCAGCAGCCACTTATCGACAGGGGAGAACTATGGCCACACCTTC. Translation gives CASSHLSTGENYGHTF.

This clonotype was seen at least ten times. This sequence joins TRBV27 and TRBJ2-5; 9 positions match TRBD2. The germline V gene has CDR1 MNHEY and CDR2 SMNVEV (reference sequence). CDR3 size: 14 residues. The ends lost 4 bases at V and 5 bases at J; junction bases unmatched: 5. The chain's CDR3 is CASSSGLARETQYF. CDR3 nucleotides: TGTGCCAGCAGTTCGGGACTAGCTCGCGAGACCCAGTACTTC.

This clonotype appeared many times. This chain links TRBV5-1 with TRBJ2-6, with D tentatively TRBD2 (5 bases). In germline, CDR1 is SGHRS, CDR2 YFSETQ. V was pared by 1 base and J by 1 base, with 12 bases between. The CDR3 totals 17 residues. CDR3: CASSLRELASGANVLTF. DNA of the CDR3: TGCGCCAGCAGCTTGAGGGAGTTGGCTTCTGGGGCCAACGTCCTGACTTTC.

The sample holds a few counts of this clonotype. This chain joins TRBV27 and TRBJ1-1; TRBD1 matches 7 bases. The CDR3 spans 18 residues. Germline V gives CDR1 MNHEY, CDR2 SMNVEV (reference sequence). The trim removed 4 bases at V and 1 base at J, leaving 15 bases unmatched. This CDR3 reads CASSSSNDRARGNTEAFF. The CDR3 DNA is TGTGCCAGCAGTTCCTCTAATGACAGGGCTAGAGGGAACACTGAAGCTTTCTTT.